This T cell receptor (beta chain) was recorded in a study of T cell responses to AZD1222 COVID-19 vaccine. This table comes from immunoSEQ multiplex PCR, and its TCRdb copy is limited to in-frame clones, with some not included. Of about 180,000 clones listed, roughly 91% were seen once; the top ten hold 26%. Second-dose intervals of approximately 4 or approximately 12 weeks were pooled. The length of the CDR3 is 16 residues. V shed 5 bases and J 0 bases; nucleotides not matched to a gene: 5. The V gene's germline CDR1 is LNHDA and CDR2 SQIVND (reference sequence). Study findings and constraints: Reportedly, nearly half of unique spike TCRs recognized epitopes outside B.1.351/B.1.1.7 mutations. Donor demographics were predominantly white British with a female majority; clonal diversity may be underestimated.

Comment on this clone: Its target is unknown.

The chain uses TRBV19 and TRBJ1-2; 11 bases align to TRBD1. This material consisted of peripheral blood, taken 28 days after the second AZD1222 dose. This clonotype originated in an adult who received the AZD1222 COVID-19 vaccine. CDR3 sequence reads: CASSLGTGGTNYGYTF. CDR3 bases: TGTGCCAGTAGTCTCGGGACAGGGGGAACTAACTATGGCTACACCTTC.